This entry lists 11 T cell receptor beta chains sequenced from one sample in a study of T cells in Graves' hyperthyroidism and ophthalmopathy. Amplification targeted TCR beta CDR3 regions from RNA transcripts. During a first-round RT-PCR of the TCR CDR3, the HTBI primer set was used. A single record per CDR3 protein comes from TCRdb applying MiXCR to the multiplex PCR reads. The repertoire holds under 800,000 distinct CDR3 sequences, with 12% to 15% as singletons. Sequencing input: blood. The receptors derive from a woman under 30 with Graves' hyperthyroidism.

The rearrangement links TRBV18 to TRBJ2-1, with D unclear. This CDR3 contains 13 residues. V was trimmed by 8 bases and J by 9 bases, leaving 17 bases between them. Germline loops: CDR1 KGHSH, CDR2 LQKENI. The CDR3 protein is CASRPTPSSEQFF. Here the CDR3 DNA reads TGTGCCAGCCGCCCTACACCGAGTTCTGAGCAGTTCTTC.

This clonotype was seen ten or more times. The rearrangement uses TRBV7-9 and TRBJ1-1; D might be TRBD1 (5 bases). The germline V and J ends were trimmed by 5 bases and 4 bases, with 17 bases remaining between them. The CDR3 length is 15 residues. Germline V lookup: CDR1 SEHNR, CDR2 FQNEAQ (reference sequence). Here the CDR3 reads CASSPREGSRTEAFF. The CDR3 region has the DNA TGTGCCAGCAGCCCTCGGGAGGGGAGTCGCACTGAAGCTTTCTTT.

This chain joins TRBV14 and TRBJ1-2; TRBD1 might be the D (5 bases). From germline, CDR1 is SGHDN and CDR2 FVKESK. Trimming removed 4 bases from V and 3 bases from J, with 15 bases in between. The CDR3 covers 15 residues. The DNA for the CDR3 is TGTGCCAGCAGCCCCCTCTGGGGCCCCCACTATGGCTACACCTTC. It specifies CASSPLWGPHYGYTF. Combining the CDR3 with reference TRBV14 and TRBJ1-2 gives the whole variable domain EAGVTQFPSHSVIEKGQTVTLRCDPISGHDNLYWYRRVMGKEIKFLLHFVKESKQDESGMPNNRFLAERTGGTYSTLKVQPAELEDSGVYFCASSPLWGPHYGYTFGSGTRLTVV.

The V and J genes are TRBV10-2 and TRBJ2-1, with 8 bases that match TRBD2. Trimming at V came to 6 bases and at J to 2 bases, leaving 9 bases not matched to a gene. There are 16 residues in the CDR3. CDR1 is WSHSY, CDR2 SAAADI, per germline. This chain's CDR3 is CASRPGGSGAYNEQFF. The DNA of the CDR3 is TGCGCCAGCAGACCCGGGGGTAGCGGGGCCTACAATGAGCAGTTCTTC.

This sequence joins TRBV4-1 and TRBJ2-7; no clear D gene. There are 14 residues in the CDR3. Germline V gene sequence: CDR1 MGHRA, CDR2 YSYEKL. The germline V and J ends were trimmed by 1 base and 2 bases, with 9 bases remaining between them. The CDR3 loop is CASSQGPGTYEQYF. CDR3 nucleotides: TGCGCCAGCAGCCAAGGGCCAGGTACCTACGAGCAGTACTTC.

This clonotype was recorded at least ten times. The junction departs from germline at one end; a sequencing error may be responsible. The chain uses TRBV11-2 and TRBJ1-4, with D possibly matching TRBD1 (6 bases). Looked up from germline, CDR1 is SGHAT and CDR2 is FQNNGV. The CDR3 has 15 residues. The CDR3 DNA reads TGTGCCAGCAGCTCTGCGTCGGGGGCTAACGAAAAACTGTTTTTT. It codes for CASSSASGANEKLFF.

The V gene is TRBV6-1, the J gene TRBJ1-2; D is uncertain. Germline V gene data show CDR1 as MNHNS and CDR2 as SASEGT. CDR3 length equals 15 residues. The V end was cut by 2 bases, the J end by 8 bases, with 18 bases between. The CDR3 DNA reads TGTGCCAGCAGTGAATTGGGCACACCCAGGAGCGGCTACACCTTC. Amino acid sequence: CASSELGTPRSGYTF.

This clonotype has ten or more counts. This chain joins TRBV5-8 and TRBJ2-7; 12 bases match TRBD1. Trimming cost V 1 base and J 4 bases; bases outside gene matches: 12. Per germline, CDR1 SGHTS and CDR2 YDEGEE. This CDR3 region has 18 residues. The CDR3 reads CASSLSAGTGGLIYEQYF. The CDR3 nucleotides read TGTGCCAGCAGCTTGTCCGCGGGGACAGGGGGCCTCATTTACGAGCAGTACTTC.

This clonotype showed up just a few times. V and J are TRBV7-9 and TRBJ1-1, with 7 bases lining up with TRBD1. The germline V gene has CDR1 SEHNR and CDR2 FQNEAQ (reference sequence). This CDR3 is 15 amino acids long. With V trimmed by 5 bases and J by 1 base, 7 bases remained unmatched. DNA of the CDR3: TGTGCCAGCAGCAGCCGACAGGGACAGAACACTGAAGCTTTCTTT. This gives the protein CASSSRQGQNTEAFF.

In its sample, this clonotype was seen many times. The V gene is TRBV18, the J gene TRBJ2-7; no clear D. CDR1 KGHSH and CDR2 LQKENI come from the germline V gene. V was trimmed by 5 bases and J by 3 bases, leaving 8 bases between them. There are 12 residues in the CDR3. The CDR3 is CASSAADYEQYF. The CDR3 coding sequence is TGTGCCAGCTCAGCAGCTGACTACGAGCAGTACTTC.

This chain uses TRBV7-9 with TRBJ2-5; no reliable D call. Per the germline V gene, CDR1 is SEHNR and CDR2 is FQNEAQ (reference sequence). Trimming stripped 1 base from V and 1 base from J, with 10 bases between. The CDR3 sequence is 15 residues long. Written as DNA, the CDR3 is TGTGCCAGCAGCTTAGGCAACGGTCCCCAAGAGACCCAGTACTTC. Its translation: CASSLGNGPQETQYF.